This TCR beta chain was identified during a study of T cells after posttransplantation cyclophosphamide. Study observations and caveats: Donor CD8+ memory clones often dominated recipient blood repertoires at later times. TRB clonality was highly associated with recipient CMV seropositivity and reactivation.

Measured with immunoSEQ multiplex PCR; TCRdb has only the in-frame clones, and not every one. Sampling found 45,000 to 55,000 clones, none seen once. CDR1 and CDR2 from the germline V gene are MGHRA and YSYEKL. The CDR3 is 13 residues long. V was clipped by 0 bases and J by 5 bases, with 8 bases between them. There are many counts of this clone. Antigen: not known. The receptor comes from a man aged 35 to 55 in good health, CMV-negative, and a related stem cell transplant donor. Sequencing input: PBMCs. The rearrangement uses TRBV4-1 and TRBJ2-7; D gene uncertain. The CDR3 protein is CASSQDRANEQYF. CDR3 bases: TGCGCCAGCAGCCAAGATAGAGCGAACGAGCAGTACTTC.